This TCR beta chain derives from a study of blood T cell repertoires in COVID-19. On the study more broadly: Sites in the United States, Italy and Spain provided acute and convalescent COVID-19 samples. PBMCs, B-cell-depleted T cells, or T cells were the source of the cDNA or gDNA that made up the material.

Original data processing: Researchers report that nucleated cell counts were estimated from reference gene primer amplification. Profiling relied on immunoSEQ multiplex PCR, and the TCRdb table lists in-frame clones only, not all of them. The DNA was the basis for D and trimming; V, J and clone size are from that table. Here the sample spans about 130,000 clones, around 85% being singletons. CDR3 length equals 19 residues. Germline V gives CDR1 MNHEY, CDR2 SVGEGT. Trimming cost V 4 bases and J 2 bases, with 27 bases left between them. The sequenced sample was peripheral blood. This TCR derives from a woman aged 80 or older with acute or convalescent COVID-19. V gene TRBV6-2 or TRBV6-3 combines with J gene TRBJ2-7; possible D gene TRBD2, 5 bases. The chain's CDR3 is CASSFARALGRGSPYEQYF. CDR3 DNA: TGTGCCAGCAGTTTCGCCAGAGCTTTAGGAAGAGGGTCGCCCTACGAGCAGTACTTC.